This T cell receptor beta chain is drawn from a study of blood T cell repertoires in COVID-19. For the study at large: Sources were T cells, B-cell-depleted T cells, or PBMCs; the material itself was cDNA or gDNA.

Original data processing: Reference gene primer amplification yielded estimated nucleated cell counts. The method was immunoSEQ multiplex PCR; TCRdb's version includes in-frame clones alone and lacks a portion of them. V, J and clone size were drawn from that table, and D and trimming were deduced from the DNA. The top ten hold over 2.5% of the sample, which has roughly 140,000 clones, over 75% seen once. Germline values: CDR1 SGHRS, CDR2 YFSETQ. The CDR3 is 15 residues long. The junction had 7 bases not matched to a gene; V was cut back by 1 base and J by 5 bases. This clonotype originated in a man aged 50 or older with acute or convalescent COVID-19. The chain carries TRBV5-1 and TRBJ2-3; 7 bases are a match to TRBD2. Material for sequencing was peripheral blood. The CDR3: CASSLLAGVKDTQYF. The CDR3 DNA follows: TGCGCCAGCAGCTTGCTCGCGGGAGTGAAAGATACGCAGTATTTT.